The present TCR beta chain was sequenced within a study of T cell repertoires in cytomegalovirus infection. About the study: Researchers turned to recently identified HLA-C-restricted CMV epitopes as well as well-studied HLA-B-restricted ones. Matching HLA type and CMV infection were both indicated by public TCR beta signatures. General study findings and limits: HLA-C-restricted CMV-specific TCR beta clonotypes were dominant in the ex vivo response.

Each CDR3 protein gets one entry after TCRdb re-called the reads with MiXCR. The sample records some 920,000 distinct CDR3 sequences, approximately 32% being singletons. There are many counts of this clonotype. Antigen: not known. The sequence was collected from a human donor in good health (CMV status not recorded). Some clones in this sample may be carry-over from other donors' samples. The sample in question was cultured CD8+ T cells from PBMCs, obtained from culture after CMV antigen stimulation.

The CDR3 reads CASSLRTGGTAIYGYTF. The CDR3 coding sequence is TGTGCCAGCAGCTTAAGAACCGGTGGGACAGCTATCTATGGCTACACCTTC. V and J are TRBV7-6 and TRBJ1-2; 7 bases are a match to TRBD1. Germline CDR1 and CDR2: SGHVS and FNYEAQ. Trimming at V came to 2 bases and at J to 4 bases, leaving 13 bases not matched to a gene. The CDR3 extends over 17 amino acids.